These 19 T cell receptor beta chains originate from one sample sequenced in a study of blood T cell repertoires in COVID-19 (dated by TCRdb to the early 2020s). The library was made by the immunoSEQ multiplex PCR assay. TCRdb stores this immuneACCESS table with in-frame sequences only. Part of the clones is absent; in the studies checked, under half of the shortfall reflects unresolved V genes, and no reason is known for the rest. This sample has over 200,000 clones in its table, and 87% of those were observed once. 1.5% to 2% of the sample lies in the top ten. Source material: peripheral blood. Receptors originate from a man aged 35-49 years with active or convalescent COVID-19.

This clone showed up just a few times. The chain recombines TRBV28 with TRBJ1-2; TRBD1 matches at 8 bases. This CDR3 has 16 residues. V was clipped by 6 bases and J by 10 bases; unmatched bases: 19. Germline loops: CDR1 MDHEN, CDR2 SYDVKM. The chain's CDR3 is CASSLSEAGTGLVYTF. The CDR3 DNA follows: TGTGCCAGCAGCCTTTCCGAGGCTGGGACAGGCCTTGTCTACACCTTC.

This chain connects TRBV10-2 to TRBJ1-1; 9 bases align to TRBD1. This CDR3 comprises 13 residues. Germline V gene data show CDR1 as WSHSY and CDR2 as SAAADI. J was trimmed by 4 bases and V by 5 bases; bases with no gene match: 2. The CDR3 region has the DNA TGCGCCAGCAGTACGACAGGGGGCACTGAAGCTTTCTTT. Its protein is CASSTTGGTEAFF.

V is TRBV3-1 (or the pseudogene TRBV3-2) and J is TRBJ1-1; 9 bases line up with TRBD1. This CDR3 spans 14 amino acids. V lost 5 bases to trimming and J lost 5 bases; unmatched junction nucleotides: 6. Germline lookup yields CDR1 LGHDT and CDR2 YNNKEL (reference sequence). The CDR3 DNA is TGTGCCAGCAGCGCCCGTGACAGGGGGACTGAAGCTTTCTTT. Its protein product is CASSARDRGTEAFF.

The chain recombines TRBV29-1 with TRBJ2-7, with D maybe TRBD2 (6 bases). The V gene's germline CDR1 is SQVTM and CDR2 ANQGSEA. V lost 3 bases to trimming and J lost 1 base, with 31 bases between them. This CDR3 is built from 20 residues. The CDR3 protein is CSVEREVGPSGTSLSYEQYF. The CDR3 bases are TGCAGCGTTGAGAGGGAGGTCGGTCCATCCGGGACCTCATTATCCTACGAGCAGTACTTC.

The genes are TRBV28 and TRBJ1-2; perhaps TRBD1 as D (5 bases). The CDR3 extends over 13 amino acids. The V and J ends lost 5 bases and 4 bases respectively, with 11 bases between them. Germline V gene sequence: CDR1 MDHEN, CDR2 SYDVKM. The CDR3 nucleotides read TGTGCCAGCAGTCCCCCACAGGTCTATGGCTACACCTTC. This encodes CASSPPQVYGYTF.

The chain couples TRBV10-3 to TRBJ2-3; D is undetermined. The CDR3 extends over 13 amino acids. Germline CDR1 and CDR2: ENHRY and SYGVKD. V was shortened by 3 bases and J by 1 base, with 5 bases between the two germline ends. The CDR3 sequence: CAISETGTDTQYF. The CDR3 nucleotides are TGTGCCATCAGTGAAACTGGCACAGATACGCAGTATTTT.

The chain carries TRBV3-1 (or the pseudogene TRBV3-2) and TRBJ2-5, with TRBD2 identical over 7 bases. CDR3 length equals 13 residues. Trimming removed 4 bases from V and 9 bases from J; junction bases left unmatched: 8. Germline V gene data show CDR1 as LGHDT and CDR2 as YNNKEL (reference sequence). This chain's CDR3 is CASSPNPLAPQYF. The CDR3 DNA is TGTGCCAGCAGCCCCAATCCACTAGCGCCCCAGTACTTC.

The CDR3 region has the DNA TGCAGCGTTGAAGTGGTGGCGGGGGGGCCTCTCGGAGAGCAGTTCTTC. Its protein product is CSVEVVAGGPLGEQFF. The rearrangement joins TRBV29-1 to TRBJ2-1; 9 bases fit TRBD2. With 1 base clipped from V and 10 bases from J, the junction kept 14 bases outside the gene matches. This CDR3 spans 16 amino acids. Germline CDR1 is SQVTM and CDR2 is ANQGSEA.

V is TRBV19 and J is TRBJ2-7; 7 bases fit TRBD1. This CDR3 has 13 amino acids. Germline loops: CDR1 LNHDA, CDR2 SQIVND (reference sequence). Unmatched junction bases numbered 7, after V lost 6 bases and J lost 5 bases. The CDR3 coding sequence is TGTGCCAGTAGCCGACAGGGAAGCGACGAGCAGTACTTC. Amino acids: CASSRQGSDEQYF.

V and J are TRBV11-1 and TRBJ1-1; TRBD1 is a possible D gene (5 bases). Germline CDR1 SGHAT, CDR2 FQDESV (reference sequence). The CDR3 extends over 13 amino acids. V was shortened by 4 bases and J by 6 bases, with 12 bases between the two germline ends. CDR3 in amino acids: CASSSGRASEAFF. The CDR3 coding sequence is TGTGCCAGCAGCTCCGGCAGGGCTTCTGAAGCTTTCTTT.

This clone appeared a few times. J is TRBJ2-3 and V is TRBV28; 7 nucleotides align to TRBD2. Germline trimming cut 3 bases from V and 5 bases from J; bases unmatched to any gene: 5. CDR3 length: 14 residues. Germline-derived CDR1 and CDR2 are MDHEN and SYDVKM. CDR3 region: CASSLGGDIDTQYF. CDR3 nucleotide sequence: TGTGCCAGCAGTTTGGGGGGGGATATAGATACGCAGTATTTT.

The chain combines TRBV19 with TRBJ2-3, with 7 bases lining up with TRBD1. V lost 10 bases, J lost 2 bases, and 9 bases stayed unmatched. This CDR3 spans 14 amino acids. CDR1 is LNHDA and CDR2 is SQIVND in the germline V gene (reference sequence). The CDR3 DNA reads TGTGCCACCTCTAGACAGGGCCTCACAGATACGCAGTATTTT. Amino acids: CATSRQGLTDTQYF.

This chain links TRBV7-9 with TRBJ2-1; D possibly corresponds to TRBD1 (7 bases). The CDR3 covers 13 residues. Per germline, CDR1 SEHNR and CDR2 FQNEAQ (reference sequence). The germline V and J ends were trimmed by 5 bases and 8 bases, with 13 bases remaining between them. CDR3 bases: TGTGCCAGCAGCCCCCCAGGGGGGTATGAGCAGTTCTTC. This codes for CASSPPGGYEQFF.

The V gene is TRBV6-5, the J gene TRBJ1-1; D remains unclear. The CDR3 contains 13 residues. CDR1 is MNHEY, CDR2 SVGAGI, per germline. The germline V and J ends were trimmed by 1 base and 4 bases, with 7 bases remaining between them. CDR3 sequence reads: CASSYLGSTEAFF. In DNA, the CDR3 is TGTGCCAGCAGTTACTTAGGGAGCACTGAAGCTTTCTTT.

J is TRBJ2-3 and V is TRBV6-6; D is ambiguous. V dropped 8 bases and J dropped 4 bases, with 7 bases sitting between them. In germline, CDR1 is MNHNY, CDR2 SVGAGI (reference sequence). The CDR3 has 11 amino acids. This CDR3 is CASQRADTQYF. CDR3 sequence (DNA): TGTGCCAGCCAACGGGCAGATACGCAGTATTTT.

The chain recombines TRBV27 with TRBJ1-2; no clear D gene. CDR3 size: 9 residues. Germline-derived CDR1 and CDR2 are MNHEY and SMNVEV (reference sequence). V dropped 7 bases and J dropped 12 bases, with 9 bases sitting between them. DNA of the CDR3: TGTGCCAGCAAACAGAGACACACCTTC. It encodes CASKQRHTF.

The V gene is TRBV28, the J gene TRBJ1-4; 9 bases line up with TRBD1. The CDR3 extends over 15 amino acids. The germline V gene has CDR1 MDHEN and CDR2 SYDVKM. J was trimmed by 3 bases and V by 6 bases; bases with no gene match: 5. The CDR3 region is CASSTRQGANEKLFF. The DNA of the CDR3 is TGTGCCAGCAGCACGAGACAGGGGGCTAATGAAAAACTGTTTTTT.

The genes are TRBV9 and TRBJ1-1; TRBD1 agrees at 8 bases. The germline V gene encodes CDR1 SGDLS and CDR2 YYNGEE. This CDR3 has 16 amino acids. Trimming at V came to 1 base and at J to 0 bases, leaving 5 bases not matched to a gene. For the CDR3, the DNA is TGTGCCAGCAGCGTAATGGGACAGGTGGTGAACACTGAAGCTTTCTTT. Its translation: CASSVMGQVVNTEAFF.

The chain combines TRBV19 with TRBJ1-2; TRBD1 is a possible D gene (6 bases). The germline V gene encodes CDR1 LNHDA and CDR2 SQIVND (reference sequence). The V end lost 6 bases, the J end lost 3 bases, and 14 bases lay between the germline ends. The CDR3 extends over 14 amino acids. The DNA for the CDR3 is TGTGCCAGTAGAAAAACAGGGTACGACTATGGCTACACCTTC. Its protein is CASRKTGYDYGYTF.